These 9 T cell receptor beta chains were all obtained from the same sample, sequenced in a study of OX40 agonist ivuxolimab in advanced cancers. TCRdb keeps only in-frame clones here, not all; method: immunoSEQ multiplex PCR. The sample shows about 36,000 clones, approximately 90% of them seen only once. The source was CD4+ or CD8+ T cells sorted from blood, collected in a trial of the OX40 agonist ivuxolimab. Receptors originate from an adult with an advanced solid tumor such as melanoma, head and neck, liver or kidney cancer.

The rearrangement uses TRBV6-6 and TRBJ1-4; D is uncertain. The CDR3 runs 15 residues. V lost 1 base and J lost 8, with 14 bases in between. Per the germline V gene, CDR1 is MNHNY and CDR2 is SVGAGI (reference sequence). The CDR3, as DNA: TGTGCCAGCAGTTACTATAGGAGTGGGGAGGAAAAACTGTTTTTT. Residues: CASSYYRSGEEKLFF.

This rearrangement joins TRBV7-2 to TRBJ2-2; 7 bases line up with TRBD1. With V trimmed by 4 bases and J by 4 bases, 9 bases remained unmatched. Germline lookup yields CDR1 SGHTA and CDR2 FQGNSA. This CDR3 comprises 16 residues. The CDR3 DNA follows: TGTGCCAGCAGCTACAGACAGGGACCTGCCACCGGGGAGCTGTTTTTT. Its protein product is CASSYRQGPATGELFF.

The V call is TRBV25-1, the J call TRBJ2-2, with 10 bases that match TRBD1. Germline loops: CDR1 MGHDK, CDR2 SYGVNS. CDR3 size: 17 residues. V shed 4 bases, J shed 4 bases, and the junction held 9 bases outside the gene matches. CDR3 bases: TGTGCCAGCAGTGGGCCCCCGGGACAGGGGACCACCGGGGAGCTGTTTTTT. Amino acids: CASSGPPGQGTTGELFF.

V and J are TRBV4-1 and TRBJ2-5; D gene uncertain. The CDR3 length is 15 residues. Germline loops: CDR1 MGHRA, CDR2 YSYEKL. V shed 5 bases and J shed 0 bases, with 13 bases lying between them. CDR3 nucleotides: TGCGCCAGCAGCTCCCGGGCCTTGGACCAAGAGACCCAGTACTTC. Amino acids: CASSSRALDQETQYF.

The chain combines TRBV28 with TRBJ2-5; D remains ambiguous. This CDR3 contains 13 residues. The V end was cut by 7 bases, the J end by 1 base, with 10 bases between. CDR1 is MDHEN and CDR2 is SYDVKM in the germline V gene. DNA for the CDR3: TGTGCCAGCAAGGCTCAGACCCAAGAGACCCAGTACTTC. Amino acid sequence: CASKAQTQETQYF.

The chain joins TRBV28 to TRBJ2-7; D ambiguous. From germline, CDR1 is MDHEN and CDR2 SYDVKM. CDR3 length: 14 residues. The germline V and J ends were trimmed by 6 bases and 3 bases, with 15 bases remaining between them. CDR3 residues: CASSTRWPDYEQYF. As DNA, the CDR3 is TGTGCCAGCAGCACGAGGTGGCCAGACTACGAGCAGTACTTC.

The gene calls are TRBV5-4 and TRBJ2-7, with 10 nucleotides matching TRBD1. The CDR3 sequence is 15 residues long. V gave up 4 bases and J gave up 7 bases; unmatched junction bases: 11. The germline V gene encodes CDR1 SGHNT and CDR2 YYREEE (reference sequence). The CDR3 DNA sequence: TGTGCCAGCAGCACCACCGGGACAGGGGTAAGAGAGCAGTACTTC. Encoded protein: CASSTTGTGVREQYF.

This chain joins TRBV21-1 and TRBJ2-1; the table assigns TRBD1, which was not confirmed against the DNA. TRBV21-1 is designated a pseudogene. The CDR3 covers 18 residues. The CDR3 spells CASSKRGPRGPPYNEQFF. CDR3 in DNA: TGTGCCAGCAGCAAAAGGGGGCCCCGGGGGCCCCCTTACAATGAGCAGTTCTTC.

This rearrangement joins TRBV5-6 to TRBJ1-2, with TRBD1 as a possible D gene (6 bases). Per the germline V gene, CDR1 is SGHDT and CDR2 is YYEEEE. V was cut by 6 bases and J by 7 bases, with 16 bases left in between. The CDR3 loop spans 13 amino acids. The CDR3 sequence: CASTLDRILGYTF. CDR3 nucleotides: TGTGCCAGCACCCTAGACAGGATTCTTGGCTACACCTTC. The whole variable domain, filled in from reference TRBV5-6 and TRBJ1-2, reads DAGVTQSPTHLIKTRGQQVTLRCSPKSGHDTVSWYQQALGQGPQFIFQYYEEEERQRGNFPDRFSGHQFPNYSSELNVNALLLGDSALYLCASTLDRILGYTFGSGTRLTVV.